The 6 T cell receptor beta chains below come from one sample, sequenced in a study of CD8+CD57+ T cells in acquired aplastic anemia. TCR beta VDJ and CDR3 were profiled, and genomic DNA was the template. TCRdb re-called the reads through MiXCR, storing one row per CDR3 protein. Of under 200,000 distinct CDR3 sequences listed, 70% to 75% are singletons. CD8+CD57+ cell expansion had been shown by flow cytometry in patients chosen for sequencing. Sequenced material: sorted CD4+, CD8+, or CD8+CD57+ T cells (not recorded which) from PBMCs. All receptors derive from a human donor with aplastic anemia.

The chain couples TRBV6-1 to TRBJ2-1; 9 positions match TRBD1. This CDR3 is built from 15 residues. CDR1 and CDR2 (germline): MNHNS, SASEGT. The J segment lost 7 bases and the V segment lost 5 bases, leaving 9 bases of the junction unmatched. The CDR3 region has the DNA TGTGCCAGCAGTTCGCCGGACAGGGGCTTTAATGAGCAGTTCTTC. Translated, it gives CASSSPDRGFNEQFF.

The chain combines TRBV19 with TRBJ2-1; 9 nucleotides line up with TRBD2. Per germline, CDR1 LNHDA and CDR2 SQIVND (reference sequence). V lost 2 bases to trimming and J lost 7 bases; unmatched junction nucleotides: 9. The CDR3 covers 16 residues. The CDR3 DNA reads as TGTGCCAGTAGTATAATGTCGACTAGCGGATCTAATGAGCAGTTCTTC. Its protein is CASSIMSTSGSNEQFF. The whole variable domain, remainder taken from reference TRBV19 and TRBJ2-1, is DGGITQSPKYLFRKEGQNVTLSCEQNLNHDAMYWYRQDPGQGLRLIYYSQIVNDFQKGDIAEGYSVSREKKESFPLTVTSAQKNPTAFYLCASSIMSTSGSNEQFFGPGTRLTVL.

The V gene is TRBV12-5, the J gene TRBJ1-3; D not resolved. The CDR3 length is 16 residues. Germline CDR1 reads LGHNT; CDR2 reads FRNRAP. In DNA form, the CDR3 reads TGTGCCAGCAGCCAAGAGTACCAGAGCTCTGGAAACACCATATATTTT. Its translation: CASSQEYQSSGNTIYF.

The chain employs TRBV6-5 and TRBJ1-1, with a tentative D call TRBD1 (5 bases). The CDR3 runs 15 residues. With 2 bases removed from V and 0 bases from J, the gap between germline ends came to 10 bases. Germline V lookup: CDR1 MNHEY, CDR2 SVGAGI. The CDR3: CASSYGREVNTEAFF. CDR3 in DNA: TGTGCCAGCAGTTACGGCAGGGAGGTGAACACTGAAGCTTTCTTT.

This clonotype was seen at least ten times. This chain joins TRBV5-1 and TRBJ1-2, with D perhaps TRBD1 (5 bases). The germline V and J ends were trimmed by 5 bases and 5 bases, with 16 bases remaining between them. Germline assignment: CDR1 SGHRS and CDR2 YFSETQ. The CDR3 length is 14 residues. Written as DNA, the CDR3 is TGCGCCAGCAGGAGCCCTGGGGACGGTTATGGCTACACCTTC. Protein product: CASRSPGDGYGYTF.

The chain is built from TRBV7-8 and TRBJ2-7; TRBD2 matches 7 bases. The CDR3 has 14 amino acids. Germline loops: CDR1 SGHVS, CDR2 FQNEAQ. The V segment lost 3 bases and the J segment 3 bases; nucleotides outside the gene matches: 5. The CDR3 DNA sequence: TGTGCCAGCAGCTTCGGCGGCGGGGGCTACGAGCAGTACTTC. This encodes CASSFGGGGYEQYF.